This T cell receptor (beta chain) was retrieved from a study of OX40 agonist ivuxolimab in advanced cancers. The data were produced by immunoSEQ multiplex PCR, yet TCRdb's version contains in-frame clones alone and is incomplete. The sample carries over 45,000 clones, under 85% recorded once. Germline values: CDR1 WSHSY, CDR2 SAAADI. The junction had 3 bases not matched to a gene; V was cut back by 6 bases and J by 5 bases. There are 13 residues in the CDR3. Remarks on this clone: Antigen unknown.

Study observations and caveats: With doses of 0.1 to 3.0 mg/kg, CD4+ and CD8+ blood T cells had undergone clonal expansion by week 6. Still undetermined is the antigen specificity of the expanded peripheral T cells. There were, on average, more expanded clones in CD8+ T cells than in CD4+.

The chain is built from TRBV10-2 and TRBJ2-3, with 9 bases aligning to TRBD1. This sample comprised CD4+ or CD8+ T cells sorted from blood, obtained in a trial of the OX40 agonist ivuxolimab. This receptor was obtained from an adult with an advanced solid tumor such as melanoma, head and neck, liver or kidney cancer. The CDR3 DNA reads as TGCGCCAGCAGAAAGGACAGGGGAGATACGCAGTATTTT. As protein: CASRKDRGDTQYF.